This entry describes one T cell receptor beta chain. Its antigen remains unidentified. Per-base quality was not reported, and no clone a single base away is much larger than it. TCRbeta CDR3 regions were amplified from genomic DNA using the immunoSEQ Assay, a bias-controlled multiplex PCR. The original pipeline was this. Within the assay, amplification of reference gene primers was used to estimate how many nucleated cells each sample contained. To quantify the absolute abundance of each unique TCRbeta CDR3 rearrangement, sequence reads were collapsed and filtered. For each sample, productive Simpson clonality was calculated as the square root of Simpson's diversity index across productive rearrangements. The clones in this table, taken by TCRdb from immuneACCESS, are in-frame only. Not every clone is retained; where verified, under half of the shortfall comes from an unresolved V gene, and the cause of the rest is unknown. Clonal size and the V and J genes are those of that table, whereas D and trimming came from the DNA. A total of hundreds of thousands of clones appear in this sample, nearly 90% of them only once. About 1.7% of the sample lies in the top ten.

This entry belongs to a study of blood T cell repertoires in COVID-19 (dated by TCRdb to 2020 to 2021). Broadly, across the study: Collaborator samples came from the United States, Italy and Spain and covered acute and convalescent phases of COVID-19. The dataset comprised deeply sampled blood TCRbeta repertoires from subjects exposed to, actively infected with, or recovered from COVID-19. Sample metadata almost always included a de-identified subject ID, COVID-19 status, age in years and sex. Where available, HLA class I and class II types were taken from metadata supplied by the sample provider and were not determined by assay-based typing. The prospective study material was composed of cDNA or gDNA derived from T cells, B-cell-depleted T cells, or PBMCs. The samples were drawn from two sources: the first 160 participants of the ongoing ImmuneRACE study, and about 1,300 subjects contributed by 6 global collaborators. A freely available public database, intended as a resource for researchers studying the immune response to SARS-CoV-2, is where the repertoires were released.

Participants in the prospective study were enrolled through a virtual design, were aged about 18 to 100 years, and lived in about two dozen United States geographic areas. Cohort assignment in the prospective study relied on participant-reported clinical history from a screening survey and a study questionnaire. In the prospective study, whole blood, serum and a nasopharyngeal or oropharyngeal swab were collected from each participant by mobile phlebotomists. Over a roughly two-month period, participants in the prospective study had the option of providing additional blood draws and questionnaires. Before DNA extraction, blood samples from the prospective study were shipped at room temperature or frozen. Via the germline V gene, CDR1 is SGHRS and CDR2 YFSETQ. The CDR3 holds 16 amino acids from the cysteine to the phenylalanine. Left in the record is the CDR3 DNA by itself, 48 bases read in frame from the first base. V lost 0 bases and J lost 2 bases; the stretch between them is 13 bases long.

Overall results and qualifications from the work: The amount of clinical and demographic metadata varied by source and participant and was provided uncurated.

This TCR was recovered from a woman under 30 with acute COVID-19. Sequencing input: PBMCs or T cells enriched from blood (not recorded which). The chain joins TRBV5-1 to TRBJ2-3; no D gene can be assigned with confidence. The DNA sequence is TGCGCCAGCAGCTTGGGAGGCATTTCTGCCACAGATACGCAGTATTTT. The translation is CASSLGGISATDTQYF.